This TCR beta chain was captured by sequencing in a study of blood T cell repertoires in COVID-19. Whole-study context: Acute and convalescent COVID-19 specimens originated in the United States, Italy and Spain.

Sequencing used immunoSEQ multiplex PCR; TCRdb keeps in-frame clones, though not all of them. The sample consists of 110,000 to 150,000 clones, 85% to 90% of them appearing once. The TCR sequence derives from a human donor in a cohort sampled during active COVID-19. Sample: peripheral blood.

CDR3 sequence reads: CASSLGTGGRAKNIQYF. CDR3 nucleotide sequence: TGTGCCAGCAGCTTGGGGACAGGGGGGAGGGCCAAAAACATTCAGTACTTC. The gene calls are TRBV5-4 and TRBJ2-4, with 10 bases aligning to TRBD1. The V and J ends lost 0 bases and 1 base, in that order; junction bases with no gene match: 4. The CDR3 totals 17 residues. In germline, CDR1 is SGHNT, CDR2 YYREEE (reference sequence). Filled out from reference TRBV5-4 and TRBJ2-4, the complete variable domain reads ETGVTQSPTHLIKTRGQQVTLRCSSQSGHNTVSWYQQALGQGPQFIFQYYREEENGRGNFPPRFSGLQFPNYSSELNVNALELDDSALYLCASSLGTGGRAKNIQYFGAGTRLSVL.